Sequencing of this T cell receptor beta chain was carried out in a study of T cell responses to AZD1222 COVID-19 vaccine. Study-level background: Samples with a second dose at about 4 or about 12 weeks were pooled together. The study, taken as a whole, reports: Just a handful of AZD1222 recipients were seropositive at baseline. It was only after the peak T cell response that any repertoires were sampled.

The CDR3 consists of 13 residues. CDR1 ENHRY and CDR2 SYGVKD come from the germline V gene. V was pared by 10 bases and J by 0 bases, with 10 bases between. Sequencing was performed with immunoSEQ multiplex PCR; in TCRdb, only in-frame clones are kept and a portion is missing. The data hold around 100,000 clones, with approximately 91% observed a single time. Note on this clone: The antigen is not known.

The sequence was obtained from an adult in good health. Sequenced material: peripheral blood, taken on day 0 of AZD1222 vaccination. The V and J genes are TRBV10-3 and TRBJ2-1, with D maybe TRBD1 (5 bases). The CDR3 DNA sequence: TGTGCCACCACAGGATCCTCCTACAATGAGCAGTTCTTC. It yields the protein CATTGSSYNEQFF.